One T cell receptor beta chain is described in this entry. This sample is part of a study of identical twins. TCRdb re-derived calls from the 5' RACE reads in MiXCR, one entry per CDR3 protein. The sample lists hundreds of thousands of distinct CDR3 sequences, over 8.5% occurring once. Germline V gene sequence: CDR1 KGHDR, CDR2 SFDVKD. The CDR3 has 17 residues. Losses at the gene ends were 8 bases for V and 8 bases for J; bases not matched to a gene: 17. The sample also formed part of further work on yellow fever vaccine responses in identical twins.

The V call is TRBV24-1, the J call TRBJ2-1, with 10 bases that match TRBD1. Material for sequencing was PBMCs. The receptor comes from a woman between 18 and 29 years old in good health. The CDR3 nucleotides are TGTGCCACCAATTCGTTCCGAGCCGGGACAGGGGACCATGAGCAGTTCTTC. Its translation is CATNSFRAGTGDHEQFF.